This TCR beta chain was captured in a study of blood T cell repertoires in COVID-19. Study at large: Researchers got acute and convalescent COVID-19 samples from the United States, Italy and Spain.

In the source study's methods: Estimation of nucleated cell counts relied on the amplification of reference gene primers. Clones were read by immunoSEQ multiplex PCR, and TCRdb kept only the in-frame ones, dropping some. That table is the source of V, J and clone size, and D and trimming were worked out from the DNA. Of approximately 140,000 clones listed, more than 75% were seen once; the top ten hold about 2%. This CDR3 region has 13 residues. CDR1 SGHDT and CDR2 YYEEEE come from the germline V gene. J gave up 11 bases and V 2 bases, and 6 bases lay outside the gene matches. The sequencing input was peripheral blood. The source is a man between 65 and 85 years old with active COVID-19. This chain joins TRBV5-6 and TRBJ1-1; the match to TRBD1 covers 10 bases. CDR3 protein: CASSFDRGRWAFF. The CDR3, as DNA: TGTGCCAGCAGCTTCGACAGGGGGCGTTGGGCTTTCTTT.